The clone carrying this TCR beta chain was detected only a few times. The data were taken from a study of blood T cell repertoires in COVID-19. Study-level information: Both acute and convalescent COVID-19 samples were obtained from the United States, Italy and Spain. Sources were T cells, B-cell-depleted T cells, or PBMCs; the material itself was cDNA or gDNA.

As originally analysed: Researchers report that nucleated cell counts were estimated from reference gene primer amplification. TCRdb's table, derived via immunoSEQ multiplex PCR, lists solely in-frame clones and lacks some. The V and J calls and clone size are taken from that table; D and trimming were inferred from the DNA. The sample holds about 380,000 clones, approximately 77% seen once. The sample was peripheral blood. The source of this sequence is a human donor with acute or convalescent COVID-19. The donor label of this sample is uncertain.

The CDR3 DNA sequence: TGTGCCATCAGTGCTTCGGGAGGCACAGATACGCAGTATTTT. Amino acids: CAISASGGTDTQYF. The chain has TRBV10-3 and TRBJ2-3; possibly TRBD2 for D (6 bases). V lost 4 bases and J 1 base, leaving 9 bases between the germline ends. The CDR3 covers 14 residues. Per germline, CDR1 ENHRY and CDR2 SYGVKD.